One and the same sample provided the 19 T cell receptor beta chains below, sequenced in a study of cytomegalovirus exposure and HLA in healthy donors. With 60 Vbeta and 13 Jbeta primers, the PCR was carried out. Clones were read by immunoSEQ multiplex PCR, and TCRdb kept only the in-frame ones, dropping some. The table records fewer than 200,000 clones, almost 85% of them present only once. The sample comprised PBMCs. The receptors were sampled from a woman aged 45-65 years in good health and CMV-seronegative.

The genes are TRBV7-2 and TRBJ2-1; possibly TRBD1 for D (5 bases). The CDR3 covers 13 residues. CDR1 SGHTA and CDR2 FQGNSA come from the germline V gene. Trimming stripped 1 base from V and 8 bases from J, with 9 bases between. DNA of the CDR3: TGTGCCAGCAGCTTAGTCGGCAGGGATGAGCAGTTCTTC. Protein sequence: CASSLVGRDEQFF. Supplemented by reference TRBV7-2 and TRBJ2-1, the full variable domain reads GAGVSQSPSNKVTEKGKDVELRCDPISGHTALYWYRQSLGQGLEFLIYFQGNSAPDKSGLPSDRFSAERTGGSVSTLTIQRTQQEDSAVYLCASSLVGRDEQFFGPGTRLTVL.

V usage is TRBV7-8 and J usage is TRBJ2-7; D unresolved. The CDR3 is 15 amino acids. The germline CDR1 and CDR2 sequences are SGHVS and FQNEAQ. Trimming stripped 2 bases from V and 3 bases from J, with 14 bases between. The CDR3 nucleotides read TGTGCCAGCAGCTTATCGTGGTCCCTTAGCTACGAGCAGTACTTC. It encodes CASSLSWSLSYEQYF.

The gene calls are TRBV28 and TRBJ1-3; 12 bases fit TRBD1. The germline V gene has CDR1 MDHEN and CDR2 SYDVKM. The V gene end was trimmed by 2 bases and the J gene end by 11 bases; junction bases not matched to a gene: 7. The CDR3 runs to 15 residues. CDR3 loop: CASSLRGTGGVAIYF. CDR3 bases: TGTGCCAGCAGTTTACGTGGGACAGGGGGCGTAGCCATATATTTT. Supplemented by reference TRBV28 and TRBJ1-3, the full variable domain reads DVKVTQSSRYLVKRTGEKVFLECVQDMDHENMFWYRQDPGLGLRLIYFSYDVKMKEKGDIPEGYSVSREKKERFSLILESASTNQTSMYLCASSLRGTGGVAIYFGEGSWLTVV.

This chain links TRBV30 with TRBJ2-5; 13 bases map to TRBD2. Per the germline V gene, CDR1 is GTSNPN and CDR2 is SVGIG (reference sequence). This CDR3 comprises 16 residues. With V trimmed by 0 bases and J by 5 bases, 6 bases remained unmatched. The CDR3: CAWSVGLAGWSETQYF. Here the CDR3 DNA reads TGTGCCTGGAGTGTGGGACTAGCGGGGTGGTCCGAGACCCAGTACTTC.

The chain has TRBV7-3 and TRBJ2-1; 8 nucleotides align to TRBD2. Germline CDR1 and CDR2: SGHTA and FQGTGA. The J segment lost 8 bases and the V segment lost 5 bases, leaving 11 bases of the junction unmatched. CDR3 length equals 15 residues. CDR3 in amino acids: CASSRRGGFDYEQFF. CDR3 DNA sequence: TGTGCCAGCAGCCGACGGGGGGGGTTTGATTATGAGCAGTTCTTC.

J is TRBJ1-1 and V is TRBV5-6, with 9 bases aligning to TRBD1. J gave up 3 bases and V 2 bases, and 14 bases lay outside the gene matches. The CDR3 extends over 18 amino acids. CDR1 and CDR2 from the germline V gene are SGHDT and YYEEEE. In nucleotides, the CDR3 is TGTGCCAGCAGCTTACTCACAGGGGGCGGACGGGGGGACACTGAAGCTTTCTTT. Translating it yields CASSLLTGGGRGDTEAFF.

The chain joins TRBV18 to TRBJ2-1; D might be TRBD1 (5 bases). V lost 5 bases, J lost 3 bases, and 8 bases lay in between. CDR1 and CDR2 from the germline V gene are KGHSH and LQKENI. The CDR3 has 13 residues. The CDR3, as DNA: TGTGCCAGCTCAGTAGGGGTCTACAATGAGCAGTTCTTC. This translates into CASSVGVYNEQFF. The complete variable domain, with remaining parts taken from reference TRBV18 and TRBJ2-1, reads NAGVMQNPRHLVRRRGQEARLRCSPMKGHSHVYWYRQLPEEGLKFMVYLQKENIIDESGMPKERFSAEFPKEGPSILRIQQVVRGDSAAYFCASSVGVYNEQFFGPGTRLTVL.

This clone was seen a few times. The chain uses TRBV11-3 and TRBJ2-3; 7 nucleotides match TRBD1. The CDR3 runs 14 residues. V shed 5 bases, J shed 3 bases, and the junction held 5 bases outside the gene matches. The germline gives CDR1 SGHNT, CDR2 YENEEA. The CDR3 is CASSLARGTDTQYF. The CDR3 DNA is TGTGCCAGCAGCCTCGCCAGGGGGACAGATACGCAGTATTTT.

The chain couples TRBV28 to TRBJ2-3; possibly TRBD1 for D (5 bases). Germline CDR1 is MDHEN and CDR2 is SYDVKM. The CDR3 contains 16 residues. With 2 bases removed from V and 4 bases from J, the gap between germline ends came to 16 bases. The CDR3 loop reads CASSLTPQGGPDTQYF. The CDR3 nucleotides are TGTGCCAGCAGTTTAACTCCTCAGGGCGGCCCAGATACGCAGTATTTT. Based on the CDR3 plus reference TRBV28 and TRBJ2-3, the full variable domain is DVKVTQSSRYLVKRTGEKVFLECVQDMDHENMFWYRQDPGLGLRLIYFSYDVKMKEKGDIPEGYSVSREKKERFSLILESASTNQTSMYLCASSLTPQGGPDTQYFGPGTRLTVL.

About this clone: An end of the junction does not agree with germline; a read error may underlie this. This chain links TRBV5-6 with TRBJ2-7, with 7 bases fitting TRBD1. The CDR3 consists of 11 residues. The V gene's germline CDR1 is SGHDT and CDR2 YYEEEE. CDR3 loop: CASSISGTEVF. The CDR3 DNA follows: TGTGCCAGCAGCATTTCCGGGACAGAGGTTTTC.

The rearrangement joins TRBV28 to TRBJ2-7, with 10 bases fitting TRBD2. The CDR3 consists of 17 residues. After removal of 6 bases from V and 2 bases from J, the junction contained 13 bases not matched to a gene. Germline lookup yields CDR1 MDHEN and CDR2 SYDVKM. CDR3 amino acids: CASSNLPRTSGTYEQYF. CDR3 coding DNA: TGTGCCAGCAGCAACCTACCCCGGACTAGCGGAACCTACGAGCAGTACTTC.

The genes are TRBV5-1 and TRBJ2-1; TRBD2 matches 13 bases. In germline, CDR1 is SGHRS, CDR2 YFSETQ. The CDR3 covers 14 residues. The junction had 9 bases not matched to a gene; V was cut back by 3 bases and J by 15 bases. DNA for the CDR3: TGCGCCAGCAGCTCGTCCGGGACTAGCGGGATTCTGTTCTTC. Translated: CASSSSGTSGILFF.

V gene TRBV29-1 combines with J gene TRBJ2-1, with 8 positions matching TRBD2. The germline V gene encodes CDR1 SQVTM and CDR2 ANQGSEA. The CDR3 has 14 residues. J gave up 8 bases and V 7 bases, and 13 bases lay outside the gene matches. The CDR3 sequence: CSGGPGTSSYEQFF. CDR3 DNA: TGCAGCGGAGGACCGGGGACTAGTAGTTATGAGCAGTTCTTC.

The chain couples TRBV11-2 to TRBJ2-2, with a possible D match to TRBD1 (5 bases). Germline V gives CDR1 SGHAT, CDR2 FQNNGV. The CDR3 is 15 residues long. V gave up 3 bases and J gave up 0 bases, with 8 bases separating them. CDR3 nucleotide sequence: TGTGCCAGCAGCTTGTACAGGACGAACACCGGGGAGCTGTTTTTT. As protein: CASSLYRTNTGELFF.

The chain employs TRBV29-1 and TRBJ2-5, with D maybe TRBD1 (6 bases). CDR1 and CDR2 from the germline V gene are SQVTM and ANQGSEA. V lost 6 bases and J lost 4, with 15 bases in between. This CDR3 comprises 13 residues. CDR3 amino acids: CSVGRTGRETQYF. The CDR3 DNA sequence: TGCAGCGTGGGCCGCACAGGGAGAGAGACCCAGTACTTC.

This clone was counted a few times. The chain combines TRBV29-1 with TRBJ2-3; a possible D gene is TRBD2 (6 bases). The germline V and J ends were trimmed by 3 bases and 4 bases, with 8 bases remaining between them. Germline V gene data show CDR1 as SQVTM and CDR2 as ANQGSEA. CDR3 length: 12 residues. The CDR3 here is CSVDSGADTQYF. The CDR3 DNA reads TGCAGCGTTGATTCGGGGGCAGATACGCAGTATTTT.

This chain connects TRBV4-3 to TRBJ2-5; 9 positions agree with TRBD1. The tail of the sequence fits TRBJ2-7 better, so the J call may be wrong. The CDR3 has 14 residues. CDR1 and CDR2 (germline): LGHNA, YSLEER. The CDR3 DNA follows: TGCGCCAGCAGCCAAAGGACAGGGGACTACGAGCAGTACTTC. It is translated as CASSQRTGDYEQYF.

The sample holds a few counts of this clone. The V and J genes are TRBV13 and TRBJ1-1, with 10 bases aligning to TRBD1. After removal of 5 bases from V and 5 bases from J, the junction contained 2 bases not matched to a gene. This CDR3 contains 13 residues. Per germline, CDR1 PRHDT and CDR2 FYEKMQ (reference sequence). The CDR3 here is CASSPGQGTEAFF. The CDR3 DNA sequence: TGTGCCAGCAGCCCGGGACAGGGGACTGAAGCTTTCTTT.

The CDR3 loop reads CASSYSDRGSQYF. CDR3 nucleotides: TGTGCCAGCAGTTACTCGGACAGGGGGTCTCAGTATTTT. The chain recombines TRBV6-5 with TRBJ2-3; the match to TRBD1 covers 10 bases. The CDR3 length is 13 residues. The ends lost 0 bases at V and 12 bases at J; junction bases unmatched: 3. CDR1 and CDR2 (germline): MNHEY, SVGAGI.